This T cell receptor (beta chain) was sequenced in a study of Ad26.COV2.S vaccination and SARS-CoV-2 variants. Across the whole study: Dosing was one shot or two shots 56 days apart. Study-wide findings and caveats: Vaccinees showed greater spike-specific TCR breadth than placebo recipients. After vaccination, substantial breadth of spike-specific CD8+ and CD4+ responses was reported.

Treatment specified: 15 to 20 received Ad26.COV2.S at low or high dose, single or two shots; about five received placebo; per-sample allocation not given. Samples analyzed were those drawn on day 63 after the first vaccine or placebo injection. An adult of 18-55 years in Boston served as donor. Sequenced by immunoSEQ multiplex PCR; TCRdb stores in-frame clones only, minus some. The sample contains some 520,000 clones, around 88% of which appear only once. Trimming shortened V by 0 bases and J by 0 bases, and 13 bases separated the two germline ends. The CDR3 has 17 amino acids. The germline V gene encodes CDR1 SGDLS and CDR2 YYNGEE. On this clone itself: As yet, its antigen is unknown.

The sample consisted of peripheral blood, taken in a trial of Ad26.COV2.S vaccine versus placebo. The clonotype comes from a person aged 18-65 years who received the Ad26.COV2.S COVID-19 vaccine or a placebo. The V call is TRBV9, the J call TRBJ1-5; possibly TRBD1 for D (5 bases). The CDR3 is CASSVAQGGYSNQPQHF. The CDR3 nucleotides are TGTGCCAGCAGCGTAGCGCAGGGCGGGTATAGCAATCAGCCCCAGCATTTT.